These T cell receptor beta chains were read from a single sample in a study of T cell responses to AZD1222 COVID-19 vaccine. Using immunoSEQ multiplex PCR, the repertoire was profiled, and TCRdb retains in-frame clones only, with some absent. This table has about 160,000 clones, about 93% appearing once. Sample: peripheral blood, taken on day 0 of AZD1222 vaccination. These receptors came from an adult in good health. Both conserved end residues are part of each CDR3. D genes are given only for firm matches. The size of a clone is reported for some rows only, either as once, few or many, or as a class for expanded clones.

cdr3_length j_call v_call clone_size d_call cdr3_aa cdr3_nt
14 TRBJ2-1 TRBV11-1 NA NA CASSLGGPAYEQFF TGTGCCAGCAGCTTAGGGGGCCCGGCCTATGAGCAGTTCTTC
18 TRBJ2-3 TRBV7-9 NA TRBD2 CASSPELTSGRMRDTQYF TGTGCCAGCAGCCCAGAACTTACTAGCGGGAGGATGAGAGATACGCAGTATTTT
14 TRBJ1-1 TRBV27 NA NA CASSSTPRAGEAFF TGTGCCAGCAGTTCTACCCCTCGGGCGGGTGAAGCTTTCTTT
19 TRBJ1-4 TRBV5-6 NA TRBD1 CASSSAPGQGIGGKEKLFF TGTGCCAGCAGCTCGGCGCCGGGACAGGGTATCGGGGGCAAAGAAAAACTGTTTTTT
14 TRBJ2-6 TRBV13 NA NA CACAGAEGANVLTF TGTGCCTGTGCCGGGGCGGAAGGGGCCAACGTCCTGACTTTC
15 TRBJ1-5 TRBV4-2 NA NA CASSQEQGFGQPQHF TGTGCCAGCAGCCAAGAACAGGGATTTGGGCAGCCCCAGCATTTT
12 TRBJ2-5 TRBV6-6 once NA CASSYYQETQYF TGTGCCAGCAGTTACTACCAAGAGACCCAGTACTTC
16 TRBJ2-2 TRBV5-1 NA NA CASSFLSRLLTGELFF TGCGCCAGCAGCTTTTTATCGCGCCTCCTCACCGGGGAGCTGTTTTTT
14 TRBJ2-5 TRBV5-1 few NA CASSVQGLGETQYF TGCGCCAGCAGCGTCCAGGGCCTGGGAGAGACCCAGTACTTC
15 TRBJ2-2 TRBV12-2 NA NA CASRLVWVGTGELFF TGTGCAAGTCGCTTAGTTTGGGTTGGGACCGGGGAGCTGTTTTTT
18 TRBJ1-4 TRBV18 few NA CASSPPPGIRETNEKLFF TGTGCCAGCTCACCACCGCCTGGGATCAGGGAGACTAATGAAAAACTGTTTTTT
17 TRBJ2-1 TRBV7-6 NA TRBD1 CASSPLPGQGSYNEQFF TGTGCCAGCAGCCCATTACCCGGACAGGGGTCCTACAATGAGCAGTTCTTC
14 TRBJ1-2 TRBV3-1/TRBV3-2 NA NA CASSQVTQGEGYTF TGTGCCAGCAGCCAAGTAACACAGGGTGAGGGCTACACCTTC
16 TRBJ2-1 TRBV18 once NA CASSRVSGTPYNEQFF TGTGCCAGCTCAAGGGTTTCAGGGACACCCTACAATGAGCAGTTCTTC
18 TRBJ1-3 TRBV3-1/TRBV3-2 NA NA CASSATSGHRFSGNTIYF TGTGCCAGCAGCGCCACATCGGGACACCGTTTTTCTGGAAACACCATATATTTT
17 TRBJ2-2 TRBV5-6 NA TRBD1 CASSLYGQGHNTGELFF TGTGCCAGCAGCTTATACGGACAGGGCCATAACACCGGGGAGCTGTTTTTT
11 TRBJ2-3 TRBV20-1 NA NA CSARSTDTQYF TGCAGTGCTAGAAGCACAGATACGCAGTATTTT
15 TRBJ1-6 TRBV6-1 NA NA CASSEGQSYNSPLHF TGTGCCAGCAGTGAAGGACAAAGTTATAATTCACCCCTCCACTTT
15 TRBJ2-2 TRBV3-1/TRBV3-2 NA TRBD2 CASSLGRVGTGELFF TGTGCCAGCAGCCTTGGGAGGGTTGGCACCGGGGAGCTGTTTTTT
15 TRBJ2-5 TRBV6-4 NA TRBD2 CASSETGGAVETQYF TGTGCCAGCAGTGAAACCGGGGGGGCAGTGGAGACCCAGTACTTC
16 TRBJ2-3 TRBV29-1 NA TRBD1 CSARVRTGGGADTQYF TGCAGCGCCCGAGTCCGGACAGGGGGAGGCGCAGATACGCAGTATTTT
12 TRBJ1-6 TRBV5-1 NA NA CASSLGTPPLHF TGCGCCAGCAGCTTGGGAACCCCGCCCCTCCACTTT
17 TRBJ2-1 TRBV4-3 NA TRBD2 CASSQDGGAGVIEEQFF TGCGCCAGCAGCCAAGATGGAGGAGCGGGAGTTATCGAGGAGCAGTTCTTC
16 TRBJ1-1 TRBV2 NA TRBD1 CASSGQGGLLNTEAFF TGTGCCAGCAGCGGACAGGGAGGGCTCTTGAACACTGAAGCTTTCTTT
12 TRBJ1-2 TRBV7-9 NA NA CASSLAVGGYTF TGTGCCAGCAGCTTGGCGGTGGGTGGCTACACCTTC
15 TRBJ2-1 TRBV3-1/TRBV3-2 NA TRBD2 CASSRTSGRNHEQFF TGTGCCAGCAGCCGCACTAGCGGGAGGAACCATGAGCAGTTCTTC
11 TRBJ1-2 TRBV5-8 NA NA CASSLVYGYTF TGTGCCAGCAGCTTGGTGTATGGCTACACCTTC
16 TRBJ1-1 TRBV7-8 NA TRBD1 CASSSSGQGRNTEAFF TGTGCCAGCAGCTCATCCGGACAGGGAAGGAACACTGAAGCTTTCTTT
16 TRBJ1-1 TRBV4-1 NA TRBD1 CASSSGQGASLTEAFF TGCGCCAGCAGCTCAGGACAGGGGGCAAGTCTAACTGAAGCTTTCTTT
15 TRBJ2-2 TRBV4-2 NA NA CASSPGAADTGELFF TGTGCCAGCAGCCCCGGGGCGGCAGACACCGGGGAGCTGTTTTTT
14 TRBJ1-5 TRBV5-4 once NA CASSLLGGDQPQHF TGTGCCAGCAGCTTGTTGGGCGGCGATCAGCCCCAGCATTTT
14 TRBJ1-4 TRBV4-2 NA TRBD1 CASSRQTGNEKLFF TGTGCCAGCAGTCGTCAGACAGGGAATGAAAAACTGTTTTTT